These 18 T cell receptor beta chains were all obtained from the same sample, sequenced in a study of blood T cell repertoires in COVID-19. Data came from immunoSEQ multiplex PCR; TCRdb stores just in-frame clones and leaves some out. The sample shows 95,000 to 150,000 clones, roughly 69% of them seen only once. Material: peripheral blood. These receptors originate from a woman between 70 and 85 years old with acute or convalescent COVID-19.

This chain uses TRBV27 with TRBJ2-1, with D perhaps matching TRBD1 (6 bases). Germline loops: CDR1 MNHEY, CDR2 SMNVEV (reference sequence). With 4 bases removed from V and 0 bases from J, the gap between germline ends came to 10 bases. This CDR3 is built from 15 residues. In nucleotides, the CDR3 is TGTGCCAGCAGTTCCACAGGGAGCTCCTACAATGAGCAGTTCTTC. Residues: CASSSTGSSYNEQFF.

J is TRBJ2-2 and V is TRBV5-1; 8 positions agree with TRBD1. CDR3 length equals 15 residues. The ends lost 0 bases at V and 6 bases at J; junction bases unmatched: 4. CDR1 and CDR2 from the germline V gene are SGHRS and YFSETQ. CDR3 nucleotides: TGCGCCAGCAGCTTGGGGGGGACAGGACCCGGGGAGCTGTTTTTT. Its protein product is CASSLGGTGPGELFF.

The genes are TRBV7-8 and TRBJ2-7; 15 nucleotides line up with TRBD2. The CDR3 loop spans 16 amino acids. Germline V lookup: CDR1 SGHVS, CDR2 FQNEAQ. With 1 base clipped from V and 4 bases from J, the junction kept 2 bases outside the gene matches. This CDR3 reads CASSLGGTSGRYEQYF. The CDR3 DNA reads TGTGCCAGCAGCTTAGGCGGGACTAGCGGGAGGTACGAGCAGTACTTC. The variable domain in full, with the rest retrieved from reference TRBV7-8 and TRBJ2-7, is GAGVSQSPRYKVAKRGQDVALRCDPISGHVSLFWYQQALGQGPEFLTYFQNEAQLDKSGLPSDRFFAERPEGSVSTLKIQRTQQEDSAVYLCASSLGGTSGRYEQYFGPGTRLTVT.

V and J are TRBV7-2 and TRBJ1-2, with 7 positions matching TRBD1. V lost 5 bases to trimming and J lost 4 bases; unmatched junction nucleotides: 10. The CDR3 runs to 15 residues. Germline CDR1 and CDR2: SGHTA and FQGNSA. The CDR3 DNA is TGTGCCAGCAGCCTGACTACGGGACAGAGCTATGGCTACACCTTC. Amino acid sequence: CASSLTTGQSYGYTF.

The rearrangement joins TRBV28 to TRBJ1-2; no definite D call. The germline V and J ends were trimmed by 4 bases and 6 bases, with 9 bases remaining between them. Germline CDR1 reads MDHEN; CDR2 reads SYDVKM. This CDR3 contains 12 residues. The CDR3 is CASSSGGDGYTF. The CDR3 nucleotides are TGTGCCAGCAGTTCCGGAGGAGATGGCTACACCTTC.

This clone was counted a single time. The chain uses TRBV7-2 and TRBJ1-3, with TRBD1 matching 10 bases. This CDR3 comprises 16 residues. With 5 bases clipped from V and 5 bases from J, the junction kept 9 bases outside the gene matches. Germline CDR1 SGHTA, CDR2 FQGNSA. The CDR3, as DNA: TGTGCCAGCAGCGCGGGACAGGGGATGAGAAGAAACACCATATATTTT. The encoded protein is CASSAGQGMRRNTIYF.

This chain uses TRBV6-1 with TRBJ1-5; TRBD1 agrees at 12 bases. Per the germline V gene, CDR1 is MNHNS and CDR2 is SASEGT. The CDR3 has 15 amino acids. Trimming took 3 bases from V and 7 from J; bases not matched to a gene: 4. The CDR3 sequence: CASSEGQGARQPQHF. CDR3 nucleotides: TGTGCCAGCAGTGAGGGACAGGGGGCTAGGCAGCCCCAGCATTTT.

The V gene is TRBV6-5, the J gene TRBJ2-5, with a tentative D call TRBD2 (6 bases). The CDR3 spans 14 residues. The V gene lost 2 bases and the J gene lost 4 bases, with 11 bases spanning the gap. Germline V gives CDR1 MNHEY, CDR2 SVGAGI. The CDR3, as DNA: TGTGCCAGCAGTTACAAAGTGGGAGGAGAGACCCAGTACTTC. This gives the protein CASSYKVGGETQYF.

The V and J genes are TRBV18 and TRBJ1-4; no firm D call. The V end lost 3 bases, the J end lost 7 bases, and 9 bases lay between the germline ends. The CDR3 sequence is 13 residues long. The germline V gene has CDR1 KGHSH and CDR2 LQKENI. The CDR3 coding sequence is TGTGCCAGCTCACCGTCTGCCAGTGAAAAACTGTTTTTT. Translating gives CASSPSASEKLFF.

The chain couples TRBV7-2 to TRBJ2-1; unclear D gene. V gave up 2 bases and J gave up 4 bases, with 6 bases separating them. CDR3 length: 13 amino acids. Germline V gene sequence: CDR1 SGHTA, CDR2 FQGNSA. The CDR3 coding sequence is TGTGCCAGCAGCTTACAGGCGTACAATGAGCAGTTCTTC. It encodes CASSLQAYNEQFF. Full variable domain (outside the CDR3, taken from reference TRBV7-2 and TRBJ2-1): GAGVSQSPSNKVTEKGKDVELRCDPISGHTALYWYRQSLGQGLEFLIYFQGNSAPDKSGLPSDRFSAERTGGSVSTLTIQRTQQEDSAVYLCASSLQAYNEQFFGPGTRLTVL.

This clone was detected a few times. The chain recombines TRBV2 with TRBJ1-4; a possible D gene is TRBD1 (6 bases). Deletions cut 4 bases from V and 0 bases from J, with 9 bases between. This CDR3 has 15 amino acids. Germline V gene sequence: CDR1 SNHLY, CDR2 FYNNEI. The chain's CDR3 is CASSGTDSTNEKLFF. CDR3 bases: TGTGCCAGCAGTGGGACAGACTCAACTAATGAAAAACTGTTTTTT.

CDR3 nucleotide sequence: TGTGCCAGCAGCCGTGGGGACAGAGCAACTAATGAAAAACTGTTTTTT. This gives the protein CASSRGDRATNEKLFF. The chain uses TRBV4-2 and TRBJ1-4, with 7 positions matching TRBD1. With V trimmed by 4 bases and J by 0 bases, 5 bases remained unmatched. The CDR3 loop spans 16 amino acids. Germline V gene lookup returns CDR1 LGHNA and CDR2 YNFKEQ.

As DNA, the CDR3 is TGTGCCAGCACCCTCCTCGGGTTTGATGGCTACACCTTC. Residues: CASTLLGFDGYTF. This chain links TRBV12-3 or TRBV12-4 with TRBJ1-2; D unclear. This CDR3 spans 13 amino acids. Trimming removed 7 bases at V and 6 bases at J, with 15 bases between.

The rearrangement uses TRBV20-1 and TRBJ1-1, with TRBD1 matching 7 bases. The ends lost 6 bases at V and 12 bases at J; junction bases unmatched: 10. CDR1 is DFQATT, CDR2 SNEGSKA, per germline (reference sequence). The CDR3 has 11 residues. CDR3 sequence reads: CSAPKQGLSFF. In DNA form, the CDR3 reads TGCAGTGCCCCCAAACAGGGGTTGTCTTTCTTT.

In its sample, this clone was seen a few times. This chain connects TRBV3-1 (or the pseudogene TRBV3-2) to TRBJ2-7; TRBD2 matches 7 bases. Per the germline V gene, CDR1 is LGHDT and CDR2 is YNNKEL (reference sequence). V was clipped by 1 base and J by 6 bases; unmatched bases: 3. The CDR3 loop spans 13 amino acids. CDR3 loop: CASSQGGLPEQYF. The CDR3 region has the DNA TGTGCCAGCAGCCAAGGGGGACTACCCGAGCAGTACTTC.

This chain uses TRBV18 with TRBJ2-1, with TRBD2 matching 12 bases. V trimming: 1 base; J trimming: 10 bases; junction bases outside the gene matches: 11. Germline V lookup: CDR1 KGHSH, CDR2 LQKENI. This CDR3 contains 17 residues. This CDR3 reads CASSPQSTGTSGLEQFF. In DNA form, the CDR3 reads TGTGCCAGCTCACCACAGTCAACCGGGACTAGCGGGCTGGAGCAGTTCTTC.

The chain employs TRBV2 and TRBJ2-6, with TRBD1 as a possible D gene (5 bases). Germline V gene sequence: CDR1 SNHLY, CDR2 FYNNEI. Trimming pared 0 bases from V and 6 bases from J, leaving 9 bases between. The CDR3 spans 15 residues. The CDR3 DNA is TGTGCCAGCAGTGAAGCGCTCAGGGCGGCCAACGTCCTGACTTTC. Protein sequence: CASSEALRAANVLTF. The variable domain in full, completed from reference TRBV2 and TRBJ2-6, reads EPEVTQTPSHQVTQMGQEVILRCVPISNHLYFYWYRQILGQKVEFLVSFYNNEISEKSEIFDDQFSVERPDGSNFTLKIRSTKLEDSAMYFCASSEALRAANVLTFGAGSRLTVL.

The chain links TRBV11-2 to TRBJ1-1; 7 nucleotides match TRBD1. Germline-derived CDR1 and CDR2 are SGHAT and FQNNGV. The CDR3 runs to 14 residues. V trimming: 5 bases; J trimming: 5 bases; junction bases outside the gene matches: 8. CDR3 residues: CASSRTGGGTEAFF. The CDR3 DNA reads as TGTGCCAGCAGCCGGACAGGAGGAGGGACTGAAGCTTTCTTT.